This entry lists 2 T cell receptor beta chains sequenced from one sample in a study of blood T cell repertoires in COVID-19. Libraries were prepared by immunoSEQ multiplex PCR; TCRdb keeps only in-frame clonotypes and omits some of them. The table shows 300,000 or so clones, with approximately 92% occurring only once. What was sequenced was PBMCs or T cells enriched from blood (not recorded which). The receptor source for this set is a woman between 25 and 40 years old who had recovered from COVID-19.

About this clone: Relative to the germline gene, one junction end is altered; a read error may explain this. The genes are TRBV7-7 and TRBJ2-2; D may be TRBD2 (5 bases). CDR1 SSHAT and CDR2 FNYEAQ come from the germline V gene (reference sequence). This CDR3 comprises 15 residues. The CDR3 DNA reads TGTGCTAGCAGCTCAAAAGCGGCCTACGGTGGGGAGCTGTTTTTT. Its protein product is CASSSKAAYGGELFF.

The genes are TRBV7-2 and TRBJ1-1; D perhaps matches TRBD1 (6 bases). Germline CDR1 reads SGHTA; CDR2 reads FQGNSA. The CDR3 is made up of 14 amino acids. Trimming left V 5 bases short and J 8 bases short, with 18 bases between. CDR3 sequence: CASSIPGTSQEAFF. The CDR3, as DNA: TGTGCCAGCAGCATCCCCGGGACATCCCAGGAAGCTTTCTTT.